This is a list of T cell receptor beta chains from one sample in a study of shared clonotypes between healthy human individuals. Sequencing was performed with immunoSEQ multiplex PCR; in TCRdb, only in-frame clones are kept and a portion is missing. The sample has about 710,000 clones, approximately 77% seen once. The material sequenced was memory CD4+ T cells sorted from blood. These receptors were taken from a woman between 25 and 40 years old in good health. Each CDR3 is given with its conserved first and last residue. A D gene is named only where the DNA matches it firmly. Expanded clones get a size class; other rows say once, few or many, or leave the size out.

- TRBJ1-6 - TRBV5-1 TGCGCCAGCAGCTCATTCACAGGGAATTCACCCCTCCACTTT CASSSFTGNSPLHF
- TRBJ2-1 - TRBV7-9 TGTGCCAGCAGCTTACTCGGGCCCTCCTACAATGAGCAGTTCTTC CASSLLGPSYNEQFF
once TRBJ1-3 - TRBV2 TGTGCCAGCTCCCTCGTGGCTTCTCAGGGAAACACCATATATTTT CASSLVASQGNTIYF
- TRBJ2-4 TRBD2 TRBV19 TGTGCCACCGCACCACACTCGGCTAGCGGGAGGAACATTCAGTACTTC CATAPHSASGRNIQYF
- TRBJ2-5 - TRBV10-3 TGTGCCATCAGTGAGTCTATCGTCGACAGGACACAAGAGACCCAGTACTTC CAISESIVDRTQETQYF
once TRBJ2-7 TRBD1 TRBV6-1 TGTGCCACCCTTACAGGACAGGGGGTGTACGAGCAGTACTTC CATLTGQGVYEQYF
few TRBJ1-1 - TRBV29-1 TGCAGCGTTTACATACAGGGACTATTGAACACTGAAGCTTTCTTT CSVYIQGLLNTEAFF
- TRBJ2-6 TRBD1 TRBV6-1 TGTGCCAGCAGTGATCCAAGACAGGGGGCTTCATCTGGGGCCAACGTCCTGACTTTC CASSDPRQGASSGANVLTF
- TRBJ2-3 TRBD2 TRBV6-1 TGTGCCAGCATTGGACTAGGGGGCACAGATACGCAGTATTTT CASIGLGGTDTQYF
- TRBJ1-5 TRBD1 TRBV10-2 TGCGCCAGCAATAACATAGGGGGCGGCAATCAGCCCCAGCATTTT CASNNIGGGNQPQHF
- TRBJ2-7 - TRBV15 TGTGCCACCAGCAGGGAGCGTGGCTACGAGCAGTACTTC CATSRERGYEQYF
- TRBJ1-4 - TRBV6-5 TGTGCCAGCAGGGGGCCGGGTACTAATGAAAAACTGTTTTTT CASRGPGTNEKLFF
- TRBJ1-4 - TRBV4-2 TGTGCCAGCAGCTTTACCACGGGGGCAACTAATGAAAAACTGTTTTTT CASSFTTGATNEKLFF
- TRBJ1-1 - TRBV15 TGTGCCACCAGCAGGAGAACTGGCATGAACACTGAAGCTTTCTTT CATSRRTGMNTEAFF
- TRBJ2-6 TRBD1 TRBV4-1 TGCGCCAGCAGCCCGTACTCCGGGACAGGGCGAAAGGTTGGGGCCAACGTCCTGACTTTC CASSPYSGTGRKVGANVLTF